The source of this TCR beta chain is a study of beta chain features in type 1 diabetes listed by TCRdb under 2018. With regard to the full study: Mean age, gender distribution, total cell number and subset yield did not differ between patients and healthy donors. A total of 85 million to 140 million sorted cells were examined across all samples, and the number of cells per subset was strongly correlated with RNA yield. The study compared TCRB repertoires of sorted circulating CD4+ T cell subsets between recently diagnosed type 1 diabetes patients and matched healthy donors. Whereas all 30 or so donors provided naive and central memory subsets, regulatory and stem cell-like memory subsets were isolated from just 8 patients and roughly 8 healthy donors. General study outcomes and caveats: Naive, central memory and regulatory TCRB repertoires appeared more similar among patients than among healthy donors. Because cDNA was sequenced instead of genomic DNA, activated cells with high expression could be over-represented, although the groups did not differ in activation or CD3 levels. In all four CD4+ subsets, TCRB CDR3 length was moderately but significantly shorter in type 1 diabetes patients. Shorter templates might be favored by PCR, yet because patient and control samples were amplified and corrected together, any such skew would affect both groups equally. At VDJ recombination sites, type 1 diabetes patients had fewer insertions and more deleted nucleotides, which implies abnormalities in thymic rearrangement. Only small numbers of individuals were included in the HLA sub-analyses, which left unresolved whether HLA type had any influence on TCRB rearrangement.

From each donor, a single peripheral blood sample of about 110 mL on average was drawn into heparinised tubes. A BD FACSAria II was used to sort naive, central memory, regulatory and stem cell-like memory CD4+ T cells with a panel that included CD45RO, CCR7, CD25, CD127, CD95 and CD27. All sorted populations exceeded 95% purity. PBMCs were isolated right away by Lymphoprep density gradient centrifugation and were stained directly, without culture. So that batch effects would be minimized, each experiment stained and sorted samples in pairs, pairing one healthy donor with one patient. With regard to this clone: This receptor's antigen is unknown. Base qualities are not recorded, but no much larger clone differs from it by a single base.

The entire isolated RNA was reverse transcribed using the High Capacity cDNA Reverse Transcription Kit, and thus expressed TCRB transcripts were sequenced. Deep immunoSEQ sequencing was performed on naive, central memory and regulatory T cell samples, with an average of around 3.5 million total reads per sample. Sorted cells were lysed in RLT buffer and RNA was extracted with DNase-treated RNeasy Micro or Mini kits, depending on cell number. Each cell subset was processed on its own to prevent cross-contamination, while patient and healthy donor samples were processed together. Using the immunoSEQ multiplex PCR, TCRB sequences were amplified from cDNA into 87-bp fragments spanning the CDR3 region. Amplicons were sequenced on the Illumina HiSeq platform. On the authors' methods: Synthetic template baselines were used to correct PCR bias computationally, reads within Hamming distance 2 were collapsed, and singletons that could not be merged were discarded. Reads were aligned to IMGT to assign V, D and J genes, CDR3 length, and insertions or deletions at six rearrangement sites. Within each subset, clonotype counts were normalized to sorted cell number, after which true diversity and Gini coefficients were computed with the tcR R package. Repertoire sharing was quantified using the overlap coefficient calculated on TCRB nucleotide sequences. Out-of-frame TCRB sequences from naive cells were analyzed as a proxy for the pre-selection repertoire. Held by TCRdb, this immuneACCESS table contains in-frame sequences only and omits some clones. Under half of the omission traces to an unresolved V gene where checked; the cause of the rest is unknown. V, J and clone size derive from that table, while D and trimming were established from the DNA sequence. A total of 970,000 or so clones appear in this sample, 15% to 20% of them only once. The ten top clones hold 0.023% of the sample.

The receptor was derived from a woman aged 18-29 years in good health. Sequencing was performed on naive CD4+ T cells from blood. The cell subset or site label, as the study defines it: true naive CD4+ T cells.

The nucleotide sequence is TGTGCCAGTAGTATAATCCCAGGGGCTAATGAGCAGTTCTTC. Its protein reads: CASSIIPGANEQFF. Recombination linked TRBV19 to TRBJ2-1; TRBD1 could be the D gene, as 6 bases match. Inclusive of the bounding cysteine and phenylalanine, the CDR3 is 14 residues long. Just the 42-base CDR3 DNA is kept, in frame starting at base 1. CDR1 and CDR2 were assigned from the germline V gene (reference sequence) as LNHDA and SQIVND. V and J lose 2 bases and 7 bases, and a span of 12 bases separates them.